This record concerns one T cell receptor (beta chain) sequence. Its antigen is unknown. The V and J ends lost 2 bases and 5 bases respectively, with 12 bases between them. Germline V lookup: CDR1 LGHDT, CDR2 YNNKEL (reference sequence). The CDR3 has 14 residues. Sequencing was performed with immunoSEQ multiplex PCR; in TCRdb, only in-frame clones are kept and a portion is missing. The sample has some 150,000 clones, approximately 88% seen once. The sample belongs to a study of T cell responses to AZD1222 COVID-19 vaccine. Study-wide findings and caveats: CD4 TCRs covered the whole spike, strongest at regions 160-218 and 743-854.

This receptor was identified in an adult who received the AZD1222 COVID-19 vaccine. The chain recombines TRBV3-1 (or the pseudogene TRBV3-2) with TRBJ2-5; D not resolved. Sample: peripheral blood, taken 28 days after the second AZD1222 dose. The CDR3 bases are TGTGCCAGCAGCCAAAAAGGACCCGGGGAGACCCAGTACTTC. It codes for CASSQKGPGETQYF.